This T cell receptor (delta chain) was sequenced in a study of gamma-delta T cells after stem cell transplantation. This clone was recorded a few times. TCRdb assigns this DNA the protein of a much larger clone, which departs from its translation at residue 9; this likely reflects a read error, and the protein shown comes from translating the DNA. TCRdb redid the clone calls on the RT-PCR reads with CATT. The profile covers about 5,700 delta-chain clones, with around 1.9% appearing a single time and roughly a fifth taken by the ten largest. Trimming shortened V by 3 bases and J by 5 bases, and 18 bases separated the two germline ends. This CDR3 has 15 residues. Looked up from germline, CDR1 is GEAIGNYY and CDR2 is EKD.

The sequencing input was gamma-delta T cells. The gene calls are TRDV2 and TRDJ1; D possibly corresponds to TRDD3 (6 bases). This sequence originates from a human donor. It is not recorded whose cells these are; they may come from a transplant donor. The CDR3 spells CACDPLLLLGDKLIF. Written as DNA, the CDR3 is TGTGCCTGTGACCCCTTGTTACTTCTGGGGGATAAACTCATCTTT.